What follows are 25 T cell receptor beta chains derived from one specimen sequenced in a study of control samples from healthy donors and cancer patients. Profiled with immunoSEQ multiplex PCR; TCRdb holds only in-frame clones, not every one. Altogether about 120,000 clones are present, about 88% being singletons, with the ten largest covering 2% to 2.5%. Sequencing used blood. Every receptor here comes from a woman between 70 and 85 years old in good health.

The V and J genes are TRBV7-9 and TRBJ1-1; D might be TRBD1 (6 bases). The germline V gene encodes CDR1 SEHNR and CDR2 FQNEAQ (reference sequence). Trimming removed 1 base from V and 8 bases from J, with 14 bases in between. The CDR3 is 14 amino acids. The CDR3 spells CASSLDWAGEEAFF. The CDR3 DNA sequence: TGTGCCAGCAGCTTAGATTGGGCAGGGGAAGAAGCTTTCTTT.

V usage is TRBV6-5 and J usage is TRBJ1-4, with D unclear. This CDR3 comprises 14 residues. Germline V CDR1 and CDR2: MNHEY, SVGAGI. V shed 0 bases and J shed 8 bases, with 10 bases lying between them. CDR3 in DNA: TGTGCCAGCAGTTACTCCAGCTTGAGGGAAAAACTGTTTTTT. Translating it yields CASSYSSLREKLFF.

The V call is TRBV5-1, the J call TRBJ1-1, with D uncertain. Germline loops: CDR1 SGHRS, CDR2 YFSETQ. This CDR3 has 13 residues. V was cut by 1 base and J by 0 bases, with 4 bases left in between. CDR3 sequence reads: CASSLRLNTEAFF. DNA for the CDR3: TGCGCCAGCAGCTTGAGGTTGAACACTGAAGCTTTCTTT.

The chain is built from TRBV5-4 and TRBJ1-3; D is ambiguous. The CDR3 loop spans 14 amino acids. V lost 0 bases to trimming and J lost 3 bases, with 7 bases between them. CDR1 is SGHNT, CDR2 YYREEE, per germline (reference sequence). The CDR3 DNA is TGTGCCAGCAGCTTGGGGGAGAATGGAAACACCATATATTTT. Protein sequence: CASSLGENGNTIYF.

The chain has TRBV25-1 and TRBJ1-1, with D uncertain. Germline CDR1 reads MGHDK; CDR2 reads SYGVNS. With 8 bases removed from V and 1 base from J, the gap between germline ends came to 11 bases. This CDR3 region has 13 residues. CDR3 sequence (DNA): TGTGCCAGCCGCGGGTGGGAGAACACTGAAGCTTTCTTT. Translating it yields CASRGWENTEAFF.

V and J are TRBV4-2 and TRBJ1-1; D may be TRBD1 (5 bases). The CDR3 runs 16 residues. The germline CDR1 and CDR2 sequences are LGHNA and YNFKEQ. The ends were cut back, 0 bases at V and 1 base at J, with 12 bases in the middle. As DNA, the CDR3 is TGTGCCAGCAGCCAAGAGGGCAGGGCTCGGAACACTGAAGCTTTCTTT. Its translation: CASSQEGRARNTEAFF.

The CDR3 sequence: CASSKGTKNIQYF. Written as DNA, the CDR3 is TGTGCCAGCAGCAAAGGGACAAAAAACATTCAGTACTTC. V usage is TRBV21-1 and J usage is TRBJ2-4; the table names TRBD1, a call not compared with the DNA. TRBV21-1 is described as a pseudogene. CDR3 length equals 13 residues.

This rearrangement joins TRBV5-1 to TRBJ1-1; D might be TRBD1 (5 bases). Germline values: CDR1 SGHRS, CDR2 YFSETQ. This CDR3 spans 14 amino acids. Trimming cost V 5 bases and J 0 bases, with 11 bases left between them. The chain's CDR3 is CASSRDRMNTEAFF. CDR3 DNA: TGCGCCAGCAGTCGAGACAGAATGAACACTGAAGCTTTCTTT.

The CDR3 loop reads CASSDLPGFRGYTF. The CDR3 DNA reads TGTGCCAGCAGTGACCTCCCCGGGTTTCGTGGCTACACCTTC. The J gene is TRBJ1-2, the V gene TRBV2; no reliable D call. Germline values: CDR1 SNHLY, CDR2 FYNNEI. This CDR3 contains 14 residues. V lost 3 bases, J lost 7 bases, and 15 bases lay in between.

The chain joins TRBV19 to TRBJ1-4, with 12 positions matching TRBD1. The germline V gene has CDR1 LNHDA and CDR2 SQIVND (reference sequence). V gave up 8 bases and J gave up 6 bases; unmatched junction bases: 4. This CDR3 contains 14 residues. CDR3 sequence: CASRGTGGYEKLFF. As DNA, the CDR3 is TGTGCCAGTCGGGGGACAGGGGGCTATGAAAAACTGTTTTTT.

This clone was counted once. This chain links TRBV4-3 with TRBJ2-3; TRBD2 matches 16 bases. The CDR3 runs 19 residues. With V trimmed by 4 bases and J by 1 base, 8 bases remained unmatched. CDR1 and CDR2 (germline): LGHNA, YSLEER. The CDR3 sequence: CASSPGGLAGGPGTDTQYF. In nucleotides, the CDR3 is TGCGCCAGCAGCCCCGGGGGACTAGCGGGGGGGCCCGGCACAGATACGCAGTATTTT.

This rearrangement joins TRBV20-1 to TRBJ1-6, with D unresolved. Germline-derived CDR1 and CDR2 are DFQATT and SNEGSKA (reference sequence). The germline V and J ends were trimmed by 0 bases and 17 bases, with 11 bases remaining between them. This CDR3 is 11 amino acids long. The CDR3 loop reads CSARDGQRVHF. The CDR3 DNA follows: TGCAGTGCTAGAGATGGGCAGCGGGTCCACTTT.

This clone was detected only a few times. The chain uses TRBV10-3 and TRBJ2-1; no clear D gene. This CDR3 is built from 16 residues. Germline loops: CDR1 ENHRY, CDR2 SYGVKD. Trimming stripped 0 bases from V and 3 bases from J, with 12 bases between. This chain's CDR3 is CAISESFGGVYNEQFF. The CDR3 DNA is TGTGCCATCAGTGAGTCGTTCGGCGGAGTCTACAATGAGCAGTTCTTC.

This clone came up a few times. The chain combines TRBV3-1 (or the pseudogene TRBV3-2) with TRBJ2-4, with TRBD1 matching 10 bases. The V gene end was trimmed by 4 bases and the J gene end by 8 bases; junction bases not matched to a gene: 2. Germline-derived CDR1 and CDR2 are LGHDT and YNNKEL (reference sequence). The CDR3 consists of 13 residues. The CDR3 spells CASSRDRGYIQYF. The CDR3 region has the DNA TGTGCCAGCAGCCGGGACAGGGGTTACATTCAGTACTTC.

This clone has only a few counts. This rearrangement joins TRBV7-2 to TRBJ2-2; D is unresolved. This CDR3 has 13 amino acids. The germline gives CDR1 SGHTA, CDR2 FQGNSA. The V end was cut by 2 bases, the J end by 5 bases, with 6 bases between. The DNA for the CDR3 is TGTGCCAGCAGCTTATTTGCAACCGGGGAGCTGTTTTTT. Translated: CASSLFATGELFF.

This clone was counted once. The genes are TRBV5-8 and TRBJ2-5; D unclear. This CDR3 has 14 residues. CDR1 and CDR2 from the germline V gene are SGHTS and YDEGEE. V dropped 3 bases and J dropped 5 bases, with 14 bases sitting between them. CDR3 DNA sequence: TGTGCCAGCAGCTCCTTGACGCTGGGCGAGACCCAGTACTTC. This sequence encodes CASSSLTLGETQYF.

This clone was seen once. This sequence joins TRBV19 and TRBJ1-2, with D perhaps TRBD1 (6 bases). The CDR3 totals 13 residues. V lost 9 bases to trimming and J lost 2 bases, with 13 bases between them. Germline V lookup: CDR1 LNHDA, CDR2 SQIVND (reference sequence). In nucleotides, the CDR3 is TGTGCCAGCGACTCCCAGGGGAACTATGGCTACACCTTC. Translated: CASDSQGNYGYTF.

The chain carries TRBV9 and TRBJ2-3; no firm D call. The CDR3 spans 13 residues. Germline assignment: CDR1 SGDLS and CDR2 YYNGEE. The V end lost 4 bases, the J end lost 4 bases, and 10 bases lay between the germline ends. The CDR3 is CASSLRLSDTQYF. The CDR3 coding sequence is TGTGCCAGCAGCTTACGACTTTCAGATACGCAGTATTTT.

V and J are TRBV5-1 and TRBJ1-6; 9 bases fit TRBD1. The J segment lost 10 bases and the V segment lost 4 bases, leaving 6 bases of the junction unmatched. This CDR3 has 14 amino acids. CDR1 is SGHRS and CDR2 is YFSETQ in the germline V gene. The CDR3, as DNA: TGCGCCAGCAGCATGGACAGGGGTAACTCACCCCTCCACTTT. Translated: CASSMDRGNSPLHF.

The CDR3 DNA is TGTGCCAGCAGTGATTCCAGGAACACTGAAGCTTTCTTT. It codes for CASSDSRNTEAFF. J is TRBJ1-1 and V is TRBV6-1; D is unclear. Trimming shortened V by 3 bases and J by 1 base, and 6 bases separated the two germline ends. The CDR3 runs 13 residues. Germline V lookup: CDR1 MNHNS, CDR2 SASEGT.

The chain joins TRBV12-3 or TRBV12-4 to TRBJ1-5, with D perhaps matching TRBD1 (5 bases). The CDR3 has 13 residues. With 4 bases removed from V and 8 bases from J, the gap between germline ends came to 12 bases. Here the CDR3 DNA reads TGTGCCAGCAGTTCACGGGACGGAGAGCCCCAGCATTTT. Residues: CASSSRDGEPQHF.

The chain is built from TRBV10-3 and TRBJ2-2; maybe TRBD1 (6 bases). Germline V gene lookup returns CDR1 ENHRY and CDR2 SYGVKD. CDR3 length equals 15 residues. The V end lost 5 bases, the J end lost 8 bases, and 18 bases lay between the germline ends. The chain's CDR3 is CAISLGGRSIGELFF. The CDR3 region has the DNA TGTGCCATCAGTCTAGGGGGACGGTCGATTGGGGAGCTGTTTTTT.

This clone was counted only a few times. The chain recombines TRBV7-3 with TRBJ2-5; D unclear. The CDR3 has 13 residues. V lost 3 bases and J 2 bases, leaving 7 bases between the germline ends. Germline-derived CDR1 and CDR2 are SGHTA and FQGTGA. CDR3 protein: CASSFGPQETQYF. CDR3 nucleotides: TGTGCCAGCAGCTTTGGGCCGCAAGAGACCCAGTACTTC.

The chain joins TRBV3-1 (or the pseudogene TRBV3-2) to TRBJ2-7; 9 bases map to TRBD2. V was pared by 1 base and J by 3 bases, with 4 bases of the junction left unmatched. Per the germline V gene, CDR1 is LGHDT and CDR2 is YNNKEL (reference sequence). CDR3 length equals 15 residues. The CDR3 sequence: CASSQVAGANYEQYF. CDR3 coding DNA: TGTGCCAGCAGCCAAGTAGCGGGGGCCAACTACGAGCAGTACTTC.

This clone appeared a single time. V is TRBV6-5 and J is TRBJ2-5; D may be TRBD1 or TRBD2 (6 bases each). This CDR3 has 15 residues. V lost 6 bases to trimming and J lost 1 base, with 15 bases between them. Per germline, CDR1 MNHEY and CDR2 SVGAGI. The CDR3 coding sequence is TGTGCCAGCAGCCAGGCGGGACAACGCCAAGAGACCCAGTACTTC. Its translation: CASSQAGQRQETQYF.